These 10 T cell receptor beta chains were all obtained from the same sample, sequenced in a study of cytomegalovirus exposure and HLA in healthy donors. The PCR had 60 Vbeta and 13 Jbeta primers. The assay was immunoSEQ multiplex PCR, and TCRdb's table has in-frame clones only and misses some. The repertoire has about 100,000 clones, roughly three quarters of them found once; the top ten carry over 3%. Sequenced material: PBMCs. The receptors stem from a woman in her forties in good health and CMV-seronegative.

This chain links TRBV2 with TRBJ2-7; a weak D match, TRBD2 (6 bases). The length of the CDR3 is 13 residues. Looked up from germline, CDR1 is SNHLY and CDR2 is FYNNEI. Trimming pared 4 bases from V and 3 bases from J, leaving 10 bases between. CDR3 in DNA: TGTGCCAGCAGTGCAACTAGCAGCTACGAGCAGTACTTC. Protein: CASSATSSYEQYF.

This clone was detected once. The chain uses TRBV5-6 and TRBJ2-2, with TRBD2 identical over 9 bases. The J segment lost 2 bases and the V segment lost 1 base, leaving 6 bases of the junction unmatched. Germline CDR1 is SGHDT and CDR2 is YYEEEE. The CDR3 is made up of 17 amino acids. The CDR3 DNA reads TGTGCCAGCAGCTTGTTAAGCGGGGGGACAAACACCGGGGAGCTGTTTTTT. Translation: CASSLLSGGTNTGELFF.

The chain employs TRBV7-2 and TRBJ1-5; perhaps TRBD1 as D (5 bases). Trimming shortened V by 0 bases and J by 0 bases, and 12 bases separated the two germline ends. CDR3 length: 17 residues. CDR1 is SGHTA, CDR2 FQGNSA, per germline. The CDR3 nucleotides are TGTGCCAGCAGCTTAGCGAGGGGAGGGTCTAGCAATCAGCCCCAGCATTTT. This sequence encodes CASSLARGGSSNQPQHF.

The J gene is TRBJ2-7, the V gene TRBV18; D ambiguous. In germline, CDR1 is KGHSH, CDR2 LQKENI. V shed 2 bases and J shed 0 bases, with 8 bases lying between them. This CDR3 region has 14 residues. CDR3 sequence: CASSPIEPSYEQYF. DNA for the CDR3: TGTGCCAGCTCACCAATAGAACCCTCCTACGAGCAGTACTTC.

As concerns this clone: This same CDR3 is encoded by further DNA sequences in the sample. The CDR3 nucleotides read TGTGCCTGGAGTCGACAGGGCGATCAGCCCCAGCATTTT. Translating it yields CAWSRQGDQPQHF. The rearrangement uses TRBV30 and TRBJ1-5, with TRBD1 identical over 7 bases. Losses at the gene ends were 2 bases for V and 5 bases for J; bases not matched to a gene: 3. Looked up from germline, CDR1 is GTSNPN and CDR2 is SVGIG (reference sequence). The CDR3 contains 13 residues.

This clone was observed a single time. The V call is TRBV7-2, the J call TRBJ1-2; D is possibly TRBD1 (5 bases). V shed 5 bases and J shed 3 bases, with 10 bases lying between them. The CDR3 length is 13 residues. Germline CDR1 and CDR2: SGHTA and FQGNSA. Written as DNA, the CDR3 is TGTGCCAGCAGCAGCGCCAGGGACTATGGCTACACCTTC. Translating gives CASSSARDYGYTF.

The gene calls are TRBV6-5 and TRBJ2-2, with D possibly matching TRBD2 (6 bases). The CDR3 length is 14 residues. Trimming removed 2 bases at V and 6 bases at J, with 10 bases between. Germline CDR1 MNHEY, CDR2 SVGAGI. The CDR3 nucleotides are TGTGCCAGCAGTTACCCAGGAGGGTCCGGGGAGCTGTTTTTT. Amino acid sequence: CASSYPGGSGELFF.

The rearrangement links TRBV19 to TRBJ1-5; unclear D gene. The CDR3 extends over 13 amino acids. Germline CDR1 reads LNHDA; CDR2 reads SQIVND (reference sequence). The germline V and J ends were trimmed by 4 bases and 7 bases, with 11 bases remaining between them. CDR3 coding DNA: TGTGCCAGTAGTACAACCCGGAGCCAGCCCCAGCATTTT. It codes for CASSTTRSQPQHF.

This clone was observed once. The J gene is TRBJ1-1, the V gene TRBV19; 11 bases fit TRBD1. The CDR3 has 13 residues. With 6 bases clipped from V and 12 bases from J, the junction kept 9 bases outside the gene matches. CDR1 is LNHDA and CDR2 is SQIVND in the germline V gene (reference sequence). The CDR3 here is CASRGTGGILPFF. Written as DNA, the CDR3 is TGTGCCAGTAGGGGGACAGGGGGAATTCTACCTTTCTTT.

This clone was seen a few times. The chain uses TRBV4-3 and TRBJ1-5; 7 positions agree with TRBD1. With 3 bases clipped from V and 3 bases from J, the junction kept 8 bases outside the gene matches. CDR1 LGHNA and CDR2 YSLEER come from the germline V gene. The CDR3 is 16 residues long. The CDR3 DNA follows: TGCGCCAGCAGCCACTTCGGACAGGACCCCAATCAGCCCCAGCATTTT. Translation: CASSHFGQDPNQPQHF.